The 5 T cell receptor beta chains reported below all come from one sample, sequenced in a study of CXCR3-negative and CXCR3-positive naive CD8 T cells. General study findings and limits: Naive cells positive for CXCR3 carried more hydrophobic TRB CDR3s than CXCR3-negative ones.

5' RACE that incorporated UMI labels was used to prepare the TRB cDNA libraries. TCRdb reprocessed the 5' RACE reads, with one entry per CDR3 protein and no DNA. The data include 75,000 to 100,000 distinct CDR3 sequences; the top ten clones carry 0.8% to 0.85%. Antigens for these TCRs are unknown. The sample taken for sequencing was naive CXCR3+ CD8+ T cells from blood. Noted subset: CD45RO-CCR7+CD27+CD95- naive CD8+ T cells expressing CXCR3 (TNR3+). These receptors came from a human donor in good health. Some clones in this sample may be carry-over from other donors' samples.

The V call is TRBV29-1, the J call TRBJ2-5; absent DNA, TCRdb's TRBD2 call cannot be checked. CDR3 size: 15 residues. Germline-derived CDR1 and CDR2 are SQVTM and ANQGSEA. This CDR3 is CSVWATRDSEETQYF.

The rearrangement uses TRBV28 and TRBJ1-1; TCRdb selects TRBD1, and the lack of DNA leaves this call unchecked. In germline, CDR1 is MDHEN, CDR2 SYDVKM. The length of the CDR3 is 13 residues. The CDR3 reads CASTPGGFTEAFF.

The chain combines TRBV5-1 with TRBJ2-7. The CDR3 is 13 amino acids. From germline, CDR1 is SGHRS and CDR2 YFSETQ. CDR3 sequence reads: CASSYGLSSEQYF.

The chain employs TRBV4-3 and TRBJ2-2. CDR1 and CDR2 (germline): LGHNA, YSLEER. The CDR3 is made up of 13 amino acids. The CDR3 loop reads CASSQDLTGELFF.

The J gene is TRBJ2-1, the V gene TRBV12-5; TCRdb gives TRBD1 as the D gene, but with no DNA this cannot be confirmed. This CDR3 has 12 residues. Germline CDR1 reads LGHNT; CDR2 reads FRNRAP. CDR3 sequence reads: CASEGTKDEQFF.